Below, one T cell receptor (beta chain) is given with its context. TCRdb's table, derived via immunoSEQ multiplex PCR, lists solely in-frame clones and lacks some. The sample shows 110,000 to 150,000 clones, roughly three quarters of them seen only once. Germline V gene data show CDR1 as SGHTS and CDR2 as YDEGEE. This CDR3 is 12 amino acids long. Trimming took off 4 bases at V and 12 bases at J, with 14 bases between the two ends. This specimen comes from a study of blood T cell repertoires in COVID-19. Study-wide background: The origin of the acute and convalescent COVID-19 samples was the United States, Italy and Spain.

The chain recombines TRBV5-8 with TRBJ2-1, with D perhaps TRBD2 (5 bases). The receptor was isolated from a man in his forties or fifties with active or convalescent COVID-19. The sequenced sample consisted of peripheral blood. The CDR3 here is CASSQGLPRQFF. The CDR3 DNA sequence: TGTGCCAGCAGCCAAGGACTGCCAAGGCAGTTCTTC.